This entry features one T cell receptor beta chain sequence. Sequencing was performed with immunoSEQ multiplex PCR; in TCRdb, only in-frame clones are kept and a portion is missing. This sample has a few hundred thousand clones, with about 90% found just once. The data were obtained in a study of blood T cell repertoires in COVID-19. Background on the study: PBMCs, B-cell-depleted T cells, or T cells provided the cDNA or gDNA that made up the material.

Participants were aged about 18 to 95 years, lived in some 23 US areas, and enrolled virtually. Clinical history as reported by participants underpinned cohort assignment. In the 2 weeks before study entry, exposed participants met a COVID-19 case, which was PCR-confirmed or clinician-diagnosed. After removal of 2 bases from V and 5 bases from J, the junction contained 9 bases not matched to a gene. This CDR3 region has 16 residues. Looked up from germline, CDR1 is LGHNA and CDR2 is YSLEER. Input material: PBMCs or T cells enriched from blood (not recorded which). The clonotype originates from a man aged 30 to 39 who had been exposed to COVID-19. This rearrangement joins TRBV4-3 to TRBJ1-1; 9 bases match TRBD1. Written as DNA, the CDR3 is TGCGCCAGCAGCCAATTTCTGACAGGGGGGATGACTGAAGCTTTCTTT. The encoded protein is CASSQFLTGGMTEAFF.